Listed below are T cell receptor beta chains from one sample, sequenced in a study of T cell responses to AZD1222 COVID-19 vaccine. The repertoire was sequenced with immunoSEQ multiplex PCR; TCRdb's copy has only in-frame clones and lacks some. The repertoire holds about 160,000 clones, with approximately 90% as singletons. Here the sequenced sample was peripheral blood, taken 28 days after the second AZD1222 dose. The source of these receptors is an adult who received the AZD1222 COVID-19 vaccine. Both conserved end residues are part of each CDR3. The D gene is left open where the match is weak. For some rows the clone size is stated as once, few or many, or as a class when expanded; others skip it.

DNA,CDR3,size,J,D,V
TGTGCCAGCAGCTTAGATGAGGCGTATGGCTACACCTTC,CASSLDEAYGYTF,once,TRBJ1-2,NA,TRBV7-2
TGTGCCAGCATCAAATCTCCATTGGGTCAGCCCCAGCATTTT,CASIKSPLGQPQHF,NA,TRBJ1-5,NA,TRBV6-7
TGCAGTGCTAGTACCCCCGCAGGACATACGAACACTGAAGCTTTCTTT,CSASTPAGHTNTEAFF,NA,TRBJ1-1,NA,TRBV20-1
TGCGCCAGCAGCTTTCGGACAGGGGCGTCCACAGATACGCAGTATTTT,CASSFRTGASTDTQYF,NA,TRBJ2-3,TRBD1,TRBV5-1
TGTGCCAGCAGCCTCCTGACCGGGTATGGCTACACCTTC,CASSLLTGYGYTF,NA,TRBJ1-2,NA,TRBV7-2
TGCAGCGTTGTCGGGGGGGCCGCTCCCGGCTACACCTTC,CSVVGGAAPGYTF,NA,TRBJ1-2,NA,TRBV29-1
TGTGCCAGCAGGTTCGGGGCAGCCCTTAATTCACCCCTCCACTTT,CASRFGAALNSPLHF,NA,TRBJ1-6,NA,TRBV5-5
TGCGCCAGCAGCCAAGATCGCCGGACAAGCTTTAACTATGGCTACACCTTC,CASSQDRRTSFNYGYTF,NA,TRBJ1-2,NA,TRBV4-3
TGTGCCAGCAGTCCCCGGACAGGGGGATACGGCTACACCTTC,CASSPRTGGYGYTF,NA,TRBJ1-2,TRBD1,TRBV27
TGTGCCAGCGGTGGAAACACCATATATTTT,CASGGNTIYF,NA,TRBJ1-3,NA,TRBV9
TGTGCCAGCAGCCAACCAGGGCCGGGGACTGAAGCTTTCTTT,CASSQPGPGTEAFF,NA,TRBJ1-1,NA,TRBV3-1/TRBV3-2
TGTGCCAGCCTCCCGTGGACGGACCGGGGGACAGATACGCAGTATTTT,CASLPWTDRGTDTQYF,once,TRBJ2-3,NA,TRBV2
TGTGCCAGCAGCCAAGATCGCGTCGGCGGGACTCTGCATTTT,CASSQDRVGGTLHF,NA,TRBJ1-5,NA,TRBV3-1/TRBV3-2
TGTGCCAGCAGCCACGGCCAGACTGAAGCTTTCTTT,CASSHGQTEAFF,NA,TRBJ1-1,NA,TRBV3-1/TRBV3-2
TGTGCCAGCACCCCGGGAAGGACAGCTAACTATGGCTACACCTTC,CASTPGRTANYGYTF,once,TRBJ1-2,NA,TRBV6-5
TGCGCCAAATCCCGACCGTCAACTAATGAAAAACTGTTTTTT,CAKSRPSTNEKLFF,NA,TRBJ1-4,NA,TRBV5-1
TGCAGCGTTGGGTTTGGCGAGGGGGATGAAGCTTTCTTT,CSVGFGEGDEAFF,few,TRBJ1-1,NA,TRBV29-1
TGTGCCTGGAGTCCGGGGGGTGAGCAGTTCTTC,CAWSPGGEQFF,NA,TRBJ2-1,TRBD2,TRBV30
TGTGCCAGCAGCTCACAGGGCAATTCACCCCTCCACTTT,CASSSQGNSPLHF,NA,TRBJ1-6,NA,TRBV7-9
TGTGCCAGCAGCGTAGGTCCAGAGAACACCATATATTTT,CASSVGPENTIYF,NA,TRBJ1-3,NA,TRBV9
TGTGCCAGCAGGCTTAGAGTAGGAAGCGGGAACTATGGCTACACCTTC,CASRLRVGSGNYGYTF,NA,TRBJ1-2,NA,TRBV11-2
TGTGCCAGCAGCTTTTTCCACGAGCAGTACTTC,CASSFFHEQYF,NA,TRBJ2-7,NA,TRBV5-6
TGTGCCACAGAGGGGCCCTTGAACACTGAAGCTTTCTTT,CATEGPLNTEAFF,NA,TRBJ1-1,NA,TRBV10-3
TGTGCCAGCAGCGTAGGGCGGGGAGCCTCCTACAATGAGCAGTTCTTC,CASSVGRGASYNEQFF,NA,TRBJ2-1,NA,TRBV9
TGTGCCAGCAGTTATTCAAAGGGTCCAACTAGGGAGCAGTACTTC,CASSYSKGPTREQYF,NA,TRBJ2-7,NA,TRBV6-5
TGCGCCAGCAGCTTGGGGACAGCTAGCACAGATACGCAGTATTTT,CASSLGTASTDTQYF,NA,TRBJ2-3,NA,TRBV5-1
TGTGCCAGCAGCTCATGGACAGGGGGTAACCCAGATACGCAGTATTTT,CASSSWTGGNPDTQYF,few,TRBJ2-3,TRBD1,TRBV5-4
TGTGCCTGGAGTCGAGACTCAATGAACACTGAAGCTTTCTTT,CAWSRDSMNTEAFF,NA,TRBJ1-1,NA,TRBV30
TGTGCCACCGGACCCCCGATGGGTGAGCAGTTCTTC,CATGPPMGEQFF,few,TRBJ2-1,NA,TRBV10-3
TGTGCCTGGAGTAGGAGACTCCAAGAGACCCAGTACTTC,CAWSRRLQETQYF,NA,TRBJ2-5,NA,TRBV30
TGTGCCTGGAGGAGGGACAATCGAGGCTACACCTTC,CAWRRDNRGYTF,NA,TRBJ1-2,NA,TRBV30
TGTGCCAGCAGTTTTATGGACCAAGAGACCCAGTACTTC,CASSFMDQETQYF,NA,TRBJ2-5,NA,TRBV12-3/TRBV12-4
TGTGCCAGCAGCTTAGGGTGGGGGGTAACTGAAGCTTTCTTT,CASSLGWGVTEAFF,NA,TRBJ1-1,NA,TRBV11-2
TGTGCCAGCAGCGTCGCACCTGCAACTAATGAAAAACTGTTTTTT,CASSVAPATNEKLFF,NA,TRBJ1-4,NA,TRBV9
TGTGCCAGCAGCCCTACAGGGGAAGGGATGTGGAATCAGCCCCAGCATTTT,CASSPTGEGMWNQPQHF,once,TRBJ1-5,TRBD1,TRBV2
TGTGCCACCAGCACTCACAGGGGTTCGGGGAATGAGCAGTTCTTC,CATSTHRGSGNEQFF,NA,TRBJ2-1,TRBD1,TRBV15
TGTGCCAGTAGTATTTACAGGGTATTTGGAAACACCATATATTTT,CASSIYRVFGNTIYF,NA,TRBJ1-3,NA,TRBV19
TGTGCCAGCAGCCCTAGCGGGGGGCCCTCCTACAATGAGCAGTTCTTC,CASSPSGGPSYNEQFF,once,TRBJ2-1,TRBD2,TRBV5-4
TGTGCCAGCAGCAGGGACAGTGGTCTCCACACTGAAGCTTTCTTT,CASSRDSGLHTEAFF,few,TRBJ1-1,TRBD1,TRBV9
TGTGCCAGCAGTTTTCAGGATAGGAACACTGAAGCTTTCTTT,CASSFQDRNTEAFF,NA,TRBJ1-1,NA,TRBV6-6
TGTGCCAGCAGCGGATTCACAGATACGCAGTATTTT,CASSGFTDTQYF,NA,TRBJ2-3,NA,TRBV9
TGCAGCGTTGGAAGCGACGAGCAGTACTTC,CSVGSDEQYF,NA,TRBJ2-7,NA,TRBV29-1
TGTGCCAGCAGCCAGGTATTACAGGGTAGAGGCTACACCTTC,CASSQVLQGRGYTF,NA,TRBJ1-2,NA,TRBV3-1/TRBV3-2
TGTGCCAGCAGCATGCGCGGGTTCCCGTTCTTC,CASSMRGFPFF,NA,TRBJ2-1,NA,TRBV5-6
TGTGCCAGCAGCGTTAATTGGCAGGGGGAAAAACTGTTTTTT,CASSVNWQGEKLFF,NA,TRBJ1-4,NA,TRBV9
TGCGCCAGCAGTCCCGGGACAGGAATCATGAACACTGAAGCTTTCTTT,CASSPGTGIMNTEAFF,once,TRBJ1-1,TRBD1,TRBV5-1
TGTGCCAGCACATCCGTCACAGATACGCAGTATTTT,CASTSVTDTQYF,NA,TRBJ2-3,NA,TRBV6-6
TGTGCCAGTAGTATCTCCCAGGGTAGTGGGTATGGCTACACCTTC,CASSISQGSGYGYTF,NA,TRBJ1-2,NA,TRBV19
TGTGCCAGCAGCCCCGAGCCTGGGGGAGACTATGGCTACACCTTC,CASSPEPGGDYGYTF,NA,TRBJ1-2,NA,TRBV7-2
TGCGCCAGCAGCTTGTTGGGGATGGGAAATTCACCCCTCCACTTT,CASSLLGMGNSPLHF,NA,TRBJ1-6,NA,TRBV5-1
TGTGCCAGCAGTCACCCCCCGGACAGTAACATTCAGTACTTC,CASSHPPDSNIQYF,NA,TRBJ2-4,NA,TRBV7-6
TGTGCCAGCAGTTCCACGGGGGTTCATCAGCCCCAGCATTTT,CASSSTGVHQPQHF,NA,TRBJ1-5,NA,TRBV6-2/TRBV6-3
TGTGCCAGCAGCACGGGGGGGCGTGGAGCTTTCTTT,CASSTGGRGAFF,NA,TRBJ1-1,NA,TRBV13
TGCGCCAGCAGCTTAACAATCCCCGGGGAGCTGTTTTTT,CASSLTIPGELFF,NA,TRBJ2-2,NA,TRBV5-1
TGCGCCAGCAGCTCTACCAGGACAGGGGATCGCTACACCTTC,CASSSTRTGDRYTF,NA,TRBJ1-2,TRBD1,TRBV5-1